The sequence of this TCR beta chain was determined in a study of CD4 T cells in relation to SARS-CoV-2 and coronaviruses. Sequenced by immunoSEQ multiplex PCR; TCRdb stores in-frame clones only, minus some. The sample gives 41,000 or so clones, more than 70% of which show up once; more than 3.5% is in the top ten. Naive or memory CD4+ cells were cultured 1:1 with T cell-depleted PBMCs plus CEF. The CDR3 runs to 16 residues. Germline lookup yields CDR1 SGHAT and CDR2 FQNNGV. The V end lost 5 bases, the J end lost 5 bases, and 21 bases lay between the germline ends. A word on this clone: As yet, its antigen is unknown.

The chain uses TRBV11-2 and TRBJ2-5; TRBD1 might be the D (6 bases). The sequenced sample was naive CD4+ T cells from PBMCs, cultured in vitro. Stated subset: naive CD4+ T cells isolated by negative enrichment. This receptor was obtained from an adult with COVID-19. The CDR3 region is CASSPRTVDSLETQYF. The CDR3 DNA reads as TGTGCCAGCAGCCCCAGGACAGTGGACTCTTTGGAGACCCAGTACTTC.